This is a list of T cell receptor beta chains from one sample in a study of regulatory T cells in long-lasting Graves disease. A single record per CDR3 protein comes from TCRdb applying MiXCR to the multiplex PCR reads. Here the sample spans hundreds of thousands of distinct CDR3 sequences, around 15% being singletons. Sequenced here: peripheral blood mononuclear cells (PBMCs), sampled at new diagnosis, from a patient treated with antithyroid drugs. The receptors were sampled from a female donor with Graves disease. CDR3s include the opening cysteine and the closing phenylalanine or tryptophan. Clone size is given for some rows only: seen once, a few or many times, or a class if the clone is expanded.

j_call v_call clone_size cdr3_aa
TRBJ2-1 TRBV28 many CASSSGTQDYNEQFF
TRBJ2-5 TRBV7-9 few CASSLEVLSGRPIKETQYF
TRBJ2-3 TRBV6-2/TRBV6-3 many CASGEGLAASTDTQYF
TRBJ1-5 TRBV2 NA CASRGARDRYNQPQHF
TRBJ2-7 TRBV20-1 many CSASWASGPEPYEQYF
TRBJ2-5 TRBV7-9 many CASSFRTEYTQYF
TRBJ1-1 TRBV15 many CATSRTGGNTEAFF
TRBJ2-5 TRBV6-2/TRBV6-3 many CASSSSATGEEETQYF
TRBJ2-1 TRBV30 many CAWNPVLGSSSYNEQFF
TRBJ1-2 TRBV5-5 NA CASSLGGGSYTF
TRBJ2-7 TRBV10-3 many CAISQAPQGTYEQYF
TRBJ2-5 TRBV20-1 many CSARDLQGETQYF
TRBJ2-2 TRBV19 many CASSMRGGKLFF
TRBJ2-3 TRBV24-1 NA CATSDPTQRTSGRSVDTQYF
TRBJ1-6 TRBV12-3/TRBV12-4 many CASSLRDNSPLHF
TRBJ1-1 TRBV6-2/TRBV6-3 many CASSPNPSRGIDTEAFF
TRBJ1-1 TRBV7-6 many CASSLGQGVPFF
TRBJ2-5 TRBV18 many CASSPPTGQETQYF
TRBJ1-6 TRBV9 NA CASSRTGRGSPLHF
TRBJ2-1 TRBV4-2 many CASSPREAGNSYNEQFF
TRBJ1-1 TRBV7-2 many CASREHQGLPEAFF
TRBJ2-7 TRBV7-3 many CASSLFGGLEQYF
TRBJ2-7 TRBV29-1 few CSASQGSSYEQYF